Detailed here is one TCR beta chain. The antigen this receptor binds is unknown. No base-level quality is on record; no much larger clone is a single base apart. These data come from a study of blood T cell repertoires in COVID-19 (dated by TCRdb to 2018 to 2021). Background for the entire study: Samples from collaborators originated in the United States, Italy and Spain and spanned both the acute and convalescent phases of COVID-19. The repertoires were released in a freely available public database intended as a resource for research on the immune response to SARS-CoV-2. Where HLA class I and class II types were available, the types were taken from metadata supplied by the sample provider, not from assay-based typing. The prospective study material was composed of cDNA or gDNA derived from T cells, B-cell-depleted T cells, or PBMCs. Subjects who had been exposed to COVID-19, were actively infected with it, or had recovered from it provided the deeply sampled blood TCRbeta repertoires that made up the dataset. The samples were drawn from the first 160 participants of the ongoing ImmuneRACE study and from over 950 subjects provided by 6 global collaborators. A de-identified subject ID, COVID-19 status, age in years and sex were almost always included in the sample metadata.

TCRbeta CDR3 regions were amplified from genomic DNA using the immunoSEQ Assay, a bias-controlled multiplex PCR. In the authors' own workflow: The number of nucleated cells in each sample was estimated by amplification of reference gene primers within the assay. To quantify the absolute abundance of each unique TCRbeta CDR3 rearrangement, sequence reads were collapsed and filtered. Productive Simpson clonality was computed per sample as the square root of Simpson's diversity index over productive rearrangements. In its TCRdb copy, this immuneACCESS table keeps in-frame sequences only and misses some clones. Where compared with another copy, unresolved V genes explain less than half of these, and the others have no known cause. The V and J calls and clone size were taken over from that table, and D and trimming were inferred from the DNA. A total of fewer than 130,000 clones appear in this sample, about 85% of them only once. 2% to 2.5% of the sample lies in the top ten.

Each collaborating institution followed its own protocols to collect whole blood in K2EDTA tubes. For TCRbeta analysis, collaborators shipped samples in one of three forms: frozen whole blood, isolated PBMCs, or DNA extracted from either of those sample types. Taken from cysteine to phenylalanine, the CDR3 has 15 residues. Kept here is only the CDR3 DNA, which spans 45 bases and is read in frame from base 1. The germline V gene encodes CDR1 SGDLS and CDR2 YYNGEE. Trimming removed 4 bases from V and 3 bases from J, leaving 15 bases between the germline ends. Points the paper makes about the study in general: How much clinical and demographic metadata was included differed by source and by participant, and the metadata was provided uncurated.

The sequenced material came from peripheral blood. The receptor comes from a human donor in a cohort sampled during active COVID-19. The receptor chain draws on TRBV9 and TRBJ2-3; tentative D gene TRBD1, with 5 bases matching. The CDR3 protein is CASSTHVAGTDTQYF. In nucleotide form, the sequence is TGTGCCAGCAGCACTCATGTAGCAGGGACAGATACGCAGTATTTT.